Presented here are 29 T cell receptor beta chains from one specimen sequenced in a study of blood T cell repertoires in COVID-19. Profiling relied on immunoSEQ multiplex PCR, and the TCRdb table lists in-frame clones only, not all of them. The sample contains over 200,000 clones, 80% to 90% of which appear only once. The sequencing sample was made of peripheral blood. These receptors originate from a man aged 35 to 55 who had recovered from COVID-19.

The rearrangement links TRBV2 to TRBJ1-5; TRBD1 agrees at 9 bases. V dropped 3 bases and J dropped 4; count of bases not matched to a gene: 7. This CDR3 spans 16 amino acids. Germline loops: CDR1 SNHLY, CDR2 FYNNEI. This chain's CDR3 is CASSDPNRGRNQPQHF. The DNA of the CDR3 is TGTGCCAGCAGTGACCCGAACAGGGGGCGGAATCAGCCCCAGCATTTT.

This chain links TRBV5-1 with TRBJ1-1; D unresolved. CDR1 SGHRS and CDR2 YFSETQ come from the germline V gene. This CDR3 has 14 amino acids. Trimming stripped 0 bases from V and 1 base from J, with 7 bases between. CDR3 in amino acids: CASSLAGWNTEAFF. CDR3 sequence (DNA): TGCGCCAGCAGCTTGGCCGGGTGGAACACTGAAGCTTTCTTT.

The J gene is TRBJ2-3, the V gene TRBV7-6; 14 bases align to TRBD2. The V and J ends lost 1 base and 10 bases, in that order; junction bases with no gene match: 7. Germline CDR1 and CDR2: SGHVS and FNYEAQ. There are 16 residues in the CDR3. CDR3 protein: CASSLGGTSGGSSQYF. In nucleotides, the CDR3 is TGTGCCAGCAGCTTAGGGGGGACTAGCGGGGGTTCGTCGCAGTATTTT.

In DNA form, the CDR3 reads TGTGCCAGCAGTGAGACAGGGGCCAATGAGCAGTTCTTC. It specifies CASSETGANEQFF. The chain employs TRBV6-1 and TRBJ2-1, with TRBD1 identical over 8 bases. V gave up 3 bases and J gave up 6 bases; unmatched junction bases: 1. There are 13 residues in the CDR3. The V gene's germline CDR1 is MNHNS and CDR2 SASEGT.

The chain combines TRBV25-1 with TRBJ1-1; the D gene is possibly TRBD1 (5 bases). V was cut by 0 bases and J by 9 bases, with 14 bases left in between. This CDR3 has 14 amino acids. Germline V gene lookup returns CDR1 MGHDK and CDR2 SYGVNS. The CDR3 loop reads CASSEYVGAYQAFF. CDR3 bases: TGTGCCAGCAGTGAATATGTTGGGGCGTACCAAGCTTTCTTT.

CDR3: CASSFRQGAFVTNEKLFF. DNA of the CDR3: TGTGCCAGCAGTTTTAGACAGGGGGCGTTTGTAACTAATGAAAAACTGTTTTTT. The chain combines TRBV27 with TRBJ1-4; 10 bases align to TRBD1. Trimming cost V 3 bases and J 1 base; bases outside gene matches: 8. CDR3 length equals 18 residues. From germline, CDR1 is MNHEY and CDR2 SMNVEV (reference sequence).

The CDR3 nucleotides are TGTGCCAGCAGCATCTCCAGGGGGCTCTACTCCTACGAGCAGTACTTC. Translating it yields CASSISRGLYSYEQYF. This chain joins TRBV5-8 and TRBJ2-7; 8 nucleotides align to TRBD1. With V trimmed by 4 bases and J by 0 bases, 9 bases remained unmatched. CDR3 length: 16 residues. The germline V gene encodes CDR1 SGHTS and CDR2 YDEGEE.

This chain uses TRBV30 with TRBJ2-3, with D possibly TRBD2 on 5 matching bases. Germline V CDR1 and CDR2: GTSNPN, SVGIG (reference sequence). The CDR3 contains 17 residues. V was shortened by 4 bases and J by 0 bases, with 20 bases between the two germline ends. The CDR3 DNA sequence: TGTGCCTGGACGTACGGGGTCAACCGTCTTAGCACAGATACGCAGTATTTT. This sequence encodes CAWTYGVNRLSTDTQYF.

The chain uses TRBV9 and TRBJ1-1; a weak D match, TRBD1 (5 bases). Germline CDR1 SGDLS, CDR2 YYNGEE. The CDR3 is made up of 13 amino acids. V shed 4 bases and J shed 4 bases, with 11 bases lying between them. The CDR3 reads CASSPRGVTEAFF. DNA of the CDR3: TGTGCCAGCAGCCCACGGGGGGTCACTGAAGCTTTCTTT.

The table lists this clone with a count of one. The chain links TRBV5-6 to TRBJ2-7; perhaps TRBD1 as D (5 bases). Trimming stripped 0 bases from V and 4 bases from J, with 14 bases between. The germline CDR1 and CDR2 sequences are SGHDT and YYEEEE. The CDR3 has 15 amino acids. CDR3 protein: CASSLVLGRWYEQYF. The CDR3 bases are TGTGCCAGCAGCTTGGTGCTGGGGCGCTGGTACGAGCAGTACTTC.

The CDR3 DNA reads TGTGCCAGCAGCGTTCTTGGGCGCAATGAGCAGTTCTTC. Encoded protein: CASSVLGRNEQFF. The rearrangement uses TRBV9 and TRBJ2-1, with no clear D. Trimming shortened V by 2 bases and J by 6 bases, and 9 bases separated the two germline ends. The germline gives CDR1 SGDLS, CDR2 YYNGEE. The CDR3 is 13 amino acids.

This clone showed up just a few times. The chain uses TRBV19 and TRBJ2-7; 11 nucleotides align to TRBD1. Germline CDR1 and CDR2: LNHDA and SQIVND (reference sequence). The CDR3 loop spans 16 amino acids. V shed 9 bases and J 3 bases; nucleotides not matched to a gene: 13. CDR3 sequence reads: CASTPAAGQGDYEQYF. In DNA, the CDR3 is TGTGCCAGCACACCGGCGGCGGGACAGGGGGACTACGAGCAGTACTTC. The full variable domain, with the rest looked up from reference TRBV19 and TRBJ2-7, is DGGITQSPKYLFRKEGQNVTLSCEQNLNHDAMYWYRQDPGQGLRLIYYSQIVNDFQKGDIAEGYSVSREKKESFPLTVTSAQKNPTAFYLCASTPAAGQGDYEQYFGPGTRLTVT.

The chain links TRBV5-1 to TRBJ2-7; 7 positions agree with TRBD2. The CDR3 consists of 16 residues. Looked up from germline, CDR1 is SGHRS and CDR2 is YFSETQ. V trimming: 0 bases; J trimming: 5 bases; junction bases outside the gene matches: 11. CDR3 bases: TGCGCCAGCAGCTTGGGGGTGGGAGGGGTGTGGAACGAGCAGTACTTC. Protein product: CASSLGVGGVWNEQYF.

The chain combines TRBV7-9 with TRBJ2-7, with no clear D. V lost 3 bases and J 2 bases, leaving 11 bases between the germline ends. Germline values: CDR1 SEHNR, CDR2 FQNEAQ (reference sequence). The CDR3 covers 14 residues. CDR3 DNA: TGTGCCAGCAGCTTGGCAGGCTCAACCTACGAGCAGTACTTC. This translates into CASSLAGSTYEQYF.

This clone has only a few counts. Other DNA sequences in this sample translate to the same CDR3. This chain uses TRBV5-1 with TRBJ2-2; TRBD1 matches 7 bases. CDR1 is SGHRS and CDR2 is YFSETQ in the germline V gene. Trimming took 3 bases from V and 2 from J; bases not matched to a gene: 4. The CDR3 runs to 15 residues. CDR3 region: CASSSGTANTGELFF. CDR3 sequence (DNA): TGCGCCAGCAGCTCCGGGACAGCCAACACCGGGGAGCTGTTTTTT.

The chain combines TRBV3-1 (or the pseudogene TRBV3-2) with TRBJ2-3; 10 bases agree with TRBD2. The CDR3 has 16 residues. Germline CDR1 and CDR2: LGHDT and YNNKEL (reference sequence). Trimming at V came to 4 bases and at J to 4 bases, leaving 8 bases not matched to a gene. The CDR3 is CASSRRGLASPDTQYF. CDR3 in DNA: TGTGCCAGCAGCCGTCGGGGACTAGCGTCTCCAGATACGCAGTATTTT.

The rearrangement joins TRBV3-1 (or the pseudogene TRBV3-2) to TRBJ1-4; a weak D match, TRBD1 (5 bases). The germline V and J ends were trimmed by 3 bases and 13 bases, with 18 bases remaining between them. The CDR3 has 14 amino acids. Germline CDR1 reads LGHDT; CDR2 reads YNNKEL (reference sequence). CDR3 coding DNA: TGTGCCAGCAGCCAGGGTCAATGGGGGGTACGACTGTTTTTT. It yields the protein CASSQGQWGVRLFF.

The rearrangement links TRBV7-2 to TRBJ1-2; D unclear. V was pared by 5 bases and J by 8 bases, with 21 bases between. This CDR3 contains 15 residues. Germline V lookup: CDR1 SGHTA, CDR2 FQGNSA. Here the CDR3 DNA reads TGTGCCAGCAGCCCCGTGGCAGCGTCCCATTGGGGCTACACCTTC. Translating gives CASSPVAASHWGYTF. Looking up the rest from reference TRBV7-2 and TRBJ1-2 gives the full variable domain: GAGVSQSPSNKVTEKGKDVELRCDPISGHTALYWYRQSLGQGLEFLIYFQGNSAPDKSGLPSDRFSAERTGGSVSTLTIQRTQQEDSAVYLCASSPVAASHWGYTFGSGTRLTVV.

This chain joins TRBV6-6 and TRBJ1-1; unclear D gene. The germline V gene has CDR1 MNHNY and CDR2 SVGAGI (reference sequence). V was pared by 6 bases and J by 6 bases, with 11 bases between. This CDR3 contains 12 residues. The CDR3 spells CASSHLRAEAFF. CDR3 sequence (DNA): TGTGCCAGCAGCCATCTCCGAGCTGAAGCTTTCTTT.

The chain employs TRBV4-3 and TRBJ1-4; TRBD1 matches 7 bases. The V gene end was trimmed by 4 bases and the J gene end by 4 bases; junction bases not matched to a gene: 3. The CDR3 contains 14 residues. Germline V CDR1 and CDR2: LGHNA, YSLEER. The CDR3, as DNA: TGCGCCAGCAGCCGGGACAGATATAATGAAAAACTGTTTTTT. Protein: CASSRDRYNEKLFF.

V gene TRBV10-3 combines with J gene TRBJ1-2; D is possibly TRBD1 (6 bases). The V gene's germline CDR1 is ENHRY and CDR2 SYGVKD. Trimming cost V 10 bases and J 5 bases, with 17 bases left between them. This CDR3 is 13 amino acids long. The CDR3 nucleotides are TGTGCCACCACCCTGGACAGCCATTATGGCTACACCTTC. This translates into CATTLDSHYGYTF.

This sequence joins TRBV24-1 and TRBJ2-2, with TRBD1 matching 7 bases. Germline V gene data show CDR1 as KGHDR and CDR2 as SFDVKD. The CDR3 contains 15 residues. V gave up 7 bases and J gave up 3 bases; unmatched junction bases: 7. DNA for the CDR3: TGTGCCACCAGCCGCCGGGACAGCGACACCGGGGAGCTGTTTTTT. Protein product: CATSRRDSDTGELFF.

The chain links TRBV27 to TRBJ2-5, with TRBD2 as a possible D gene (6 bases). Germline CDR1 reads MNHEY; CDR2 reads SMNVEV (reference sequence). V lost 5 bases to trimming and J lost 3 bases, with 13 bases between them. CDR3 size: 14 residues. This CDR3 reads CASSREVLEETQYF. CDR3 nucleotide sequence: TGTGCCAGCAGTAGGGAGGTCCTGGAAGAGACCCAGTACTTC.

This clone was detected a few times. The J gene is TRBJ2-5, the V gene TRBV7-6; 10 positions match TRBD2. V shed 5 bases and J 2 bases; nucleotides not matched to a gene: 2. The CDR3 contains 14 residues. Per the germline V gene, CDR1 is SGHVS and CDR2 is FNYEAQ. The CDR3 is CASSGLAAQETQYF. For the CDR3, the DNA is TGTGCCAGCAGCGGACTAGCGGCTCAAGAGACCCAGTACTTC.

The chain joins TRBV6-5 to TRBJ1-1; D gene uncertain. Germline V lookup: CDR1 MNHEY, CDR2 SVGAGI. V shed 5 bases and J shed 1 base, with 11 bases lying between them. CDR3 length: 14 amino acids. CDR3: CASSTERGNTEAFF. CDR3 nucleotide sequence: TGTGCCAGCAGTACGGAAAGAGGGAACACTGAAGCTTTCTTT.

This clone appeared once. The V call is TRBV6-2 or TRBV6-3, the J call TRBJ2-7, with D possibly being TRBD2 (6 bases). Germline V lookup: CDR1 MNHEY, CDR2 SVGEGT. The CDR3 has 15 amino acids. Deletions cut 3 bases from V and 3 bases from J, with 15 bases between. CDR3 sequence (DNA): TGTGCCAGCAGTTATCGTTCCGGGAGTGTCTACGAGCAGTACTTC. Amino acids: CASSYRSGSVYEQYF.

V usage is TRBV30 and J usage is TRBJ2-2, with a tentative D call TRBD1 (5 bases). The V end lost 8 bases, the J end lost 3 bases, and 10 bases lay between the germline ends. Germline CDR1 reads GTSNPN; CDR2 reads SVGIG (reference sequence). The CDR3 is 12 residues long. CDR3 nucleotides: TGTGCCGGACCAGGGTACACCGGGGAGCTGTTTTTT. This encodes CAGPGYTGELFF.

The chain uses TRBV10-3 and TRBJ1-3, with D maybe TRBD1 (5 bases). V dropped 0 bases and J dropped 4 bases, with 10 bases sitting between them. CDR3 length equals 15 residues. Germline CDR1 reads ENHRY; CDR2 reads SYGVKD. The chain's CDR3 is CAISESEGSGNTIYF. The CDR3 nucleotides read TGTGCCATCAGTGAGTCGGAGGGGTCAGGAAACACCATATATTTT.

The chain links TRBV6-6 to TRBJ1-3; D remains ambiguous. The germline V gene encodes CDR1 MNHNY and CDR2 SVGAGI (reference sequence). Trimming left V 2 bases short and J 1 base short, with 9 bases between. This CDR3 is built from 15 residues. CDR3 DNA sequence: TGTGCCAGCAGTTACAACCCGGGATCTGGAAACACCATATATTTT. It specifies CASSYNPGSGNTIYF.